This T cell receptor beta chain emerged from a study of early T cells in non-severe SARS-CoV-2 infection. Whole-study context: Sequencing of bulk RNA from unsorted whole blood was done, without chain pairing.

Individual cDNA molecules received unique molecular identifiers. A single record per CDR3 protein comes from TCRdb applying MiXCR to the 5' RACE reads. Counted here are approximately 69,000 distinct CDR3 sequences, roughly 9.5% occurring once; the ten biggest clones make up 4.5% to 6.5%. V was pared by 2 bases and J by 8 bases, with 8 bases of the junction left unmatched. The germline CDR1 and CDR2 sequences are SGHAT and FQNNGV. The CDR3 consists of 15 residues. Overall study results and limits: Clonotype matching in VDJdb favored anti-spike CD8 responses and did not capture private and CD4 specificities.

This clonotype was seen only a few times. Antigen unknown. The chain joins TRBV11-2 to TRBJ2-1, with 8 positions matching TRBD2. The specimen sequenced was whole blood. This receptor was taken from an adult who was a healthcare worker with PCR-confirmed SARS-CoV-2 infection or an uninfected control (not recorded which). The CDR3 protein is CASSLRAGGFDEQFF. As DNA, the CDR3 is TGTGCCAGCAGCTTAAGGGCGGGAGGATTTGATGAGCAGTTCTTC.